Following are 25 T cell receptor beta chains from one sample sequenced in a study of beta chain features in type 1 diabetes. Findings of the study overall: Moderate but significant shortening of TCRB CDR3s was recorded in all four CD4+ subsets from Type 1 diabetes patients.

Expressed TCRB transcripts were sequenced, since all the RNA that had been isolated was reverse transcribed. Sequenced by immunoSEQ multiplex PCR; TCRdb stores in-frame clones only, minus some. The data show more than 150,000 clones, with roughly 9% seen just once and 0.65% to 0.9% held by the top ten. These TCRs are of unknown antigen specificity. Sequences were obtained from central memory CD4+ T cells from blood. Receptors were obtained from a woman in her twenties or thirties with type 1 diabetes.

DNA for the CDR3: TGTGCCAGCAGCCCAGGGGACAGGGGGCGCTCCTACAATGAGCAGTTCTTC. It encodes CASSPGDRGRSYNEQFF. The chain recombines TRBV9 with TRBJ2-1; 12 bases line up with TRBD1. V shed 4 bases and J 0 bases; nucleotides not matched to a gene: 5. The V gene's germline CDR1 is SGDLS and CDR2 YYNGEE. This CDR3 has 17 amino acids.

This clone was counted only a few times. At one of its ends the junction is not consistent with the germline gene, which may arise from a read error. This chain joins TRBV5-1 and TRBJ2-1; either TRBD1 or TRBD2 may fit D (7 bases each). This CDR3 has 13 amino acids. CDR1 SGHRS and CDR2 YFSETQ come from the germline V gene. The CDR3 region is CASSGTVSFEQFF. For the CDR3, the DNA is TGTGCCAGCAGCGGGACAGTCTCCTTTGAGCAGTTCTTC.

The CDR3, as DNA: TGTGCCAGCAGCTCCGGGACAGGGGGCGGTGAGAGAGCTTTCTTT. Its translation: CASSSGTGGGERAFF. The chain combines TRBV7-3 with TRBJ1-1; TRBD1 agrees at 12 bases. This CDR3 is 15 amino acids long. Germline V gene sequence: CDR1 SGHTA, CDR2 FQGTGA. V shed 4 bases, J shed 10 bases, and the junction held 10 bases outside the gene matches.

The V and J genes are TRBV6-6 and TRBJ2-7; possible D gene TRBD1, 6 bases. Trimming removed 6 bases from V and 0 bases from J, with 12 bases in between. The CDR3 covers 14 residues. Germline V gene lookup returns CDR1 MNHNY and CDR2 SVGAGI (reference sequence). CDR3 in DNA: TGTGCCAGCAGAAGCAGGGGAGACTCCTACGAGCAGTACTTC. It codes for CASRSRGDSYEQYF.

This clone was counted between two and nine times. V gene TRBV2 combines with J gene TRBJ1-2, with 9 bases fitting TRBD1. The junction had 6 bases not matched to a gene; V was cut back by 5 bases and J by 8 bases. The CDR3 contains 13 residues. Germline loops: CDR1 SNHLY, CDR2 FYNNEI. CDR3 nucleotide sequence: TGTGCCAGCAGTTCGGGACAGGGTGAGGGCTACACCTTC. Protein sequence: CASSSGQGEGYTF.

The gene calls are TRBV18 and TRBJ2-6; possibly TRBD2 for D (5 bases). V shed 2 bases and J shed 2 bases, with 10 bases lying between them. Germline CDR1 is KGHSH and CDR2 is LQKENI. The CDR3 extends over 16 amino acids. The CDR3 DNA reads TGTGCCAGCTCACCAGCACGAGGGACTGGGGCCAACGTCCTGACTTTC. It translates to CASSPARGTGANVLTF.

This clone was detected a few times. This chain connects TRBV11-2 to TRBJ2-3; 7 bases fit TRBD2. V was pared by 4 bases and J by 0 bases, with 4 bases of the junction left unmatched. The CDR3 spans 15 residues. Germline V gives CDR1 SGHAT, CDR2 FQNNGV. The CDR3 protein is CASSSRLASTDTQYF. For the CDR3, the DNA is TGTGCCAGCAGCTCCCGACTAGCTAGCACAGATACGCAGTATTTT. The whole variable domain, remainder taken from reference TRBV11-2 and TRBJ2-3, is EAGVAQSPRYKIIEKRQSVAFWCNPISGHATLYWYQQILGQGPKLLIQFQNNGVVDDSQLPKDRFSAERLKGVDSTLKIQPAKLEDSAVYLCASSSRLASTDTQYFGPGTRLTVL.

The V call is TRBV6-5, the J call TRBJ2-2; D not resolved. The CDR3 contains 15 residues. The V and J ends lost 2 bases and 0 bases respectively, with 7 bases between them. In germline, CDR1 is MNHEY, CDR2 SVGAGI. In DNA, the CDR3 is TGTGCCAGCAGTTACGTGGGCTCGAACACCGGGGAGCTGTTTTTT. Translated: CASSYVGSNTGELFF.

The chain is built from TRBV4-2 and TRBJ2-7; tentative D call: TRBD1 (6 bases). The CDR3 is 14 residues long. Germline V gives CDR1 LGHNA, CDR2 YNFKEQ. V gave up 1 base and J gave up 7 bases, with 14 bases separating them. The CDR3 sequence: CASSQGRQEGEQYF. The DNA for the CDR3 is TGTGCCAGCAGCCAAGGGCGACAGGAAGGGGAGCAGTACTTC.

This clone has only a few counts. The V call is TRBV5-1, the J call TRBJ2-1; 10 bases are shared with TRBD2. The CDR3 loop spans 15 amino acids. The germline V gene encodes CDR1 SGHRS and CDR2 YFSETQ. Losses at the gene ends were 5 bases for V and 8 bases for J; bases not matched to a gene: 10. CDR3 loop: CASRISGTSDDEQFF. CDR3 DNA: TGCGCCAGCAGGATATCCGGGACTAGCGACGATGAGCAGTTCTTC.

The CDR3: CASSQSGSSYNEQFF. The CDR3 DNA is TGTGCCAGCTCACAGAGCGGGAGCTCCTACAATGAGCAGTTCTTC. The chain has TRBV18 and TRBJ2-1; 8 bases line up with TRBD2. Germline V lookup: CDR1 KGHSH, CDR2 LQKENI. The CDR3 runs 15 residues. The V segment lost 4 bases and the J segment 0 bases; nucleotides outside the gene matches: 2. Full variable domain (remainder filled in from reference TRBV18 and TRBJ2-1): NAGVMQNPRHLVRRRGQEARLRCSPMKGHSHVYWYRQLPEEGLKFMVYLQKENIIDESGMPKERFSAEFPKEGPSILRIQQVVRGDSAAYFCASSQSGSSYNEQFFGPGTRLTVL.

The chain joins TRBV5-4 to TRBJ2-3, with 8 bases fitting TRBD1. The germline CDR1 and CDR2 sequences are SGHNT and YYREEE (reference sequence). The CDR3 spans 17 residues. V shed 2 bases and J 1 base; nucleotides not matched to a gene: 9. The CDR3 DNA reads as TGTGCCAGCAGCTTAGTCTCAGGGGGCGGCGGCACAGATACGCAGTATTTT. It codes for CASSLVSGGGGTDTQYF.

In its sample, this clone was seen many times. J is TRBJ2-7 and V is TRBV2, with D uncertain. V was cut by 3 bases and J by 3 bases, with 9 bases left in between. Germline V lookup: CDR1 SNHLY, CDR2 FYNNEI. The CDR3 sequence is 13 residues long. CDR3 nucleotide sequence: TGTGCCAGCAGTGAGGCCAGGATCTACGAGCAGTACTTC. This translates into CASSEARIYEQYF.

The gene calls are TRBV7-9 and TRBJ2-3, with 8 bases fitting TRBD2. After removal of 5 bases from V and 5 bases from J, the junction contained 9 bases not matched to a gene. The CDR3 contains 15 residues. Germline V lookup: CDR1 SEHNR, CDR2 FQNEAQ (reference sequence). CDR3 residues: CASSQAAGGGDTQYF. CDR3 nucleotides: TGTGCCAGCAGCCAAGCTGCGGGAGGTGGAGATACGCAGTATTTT.

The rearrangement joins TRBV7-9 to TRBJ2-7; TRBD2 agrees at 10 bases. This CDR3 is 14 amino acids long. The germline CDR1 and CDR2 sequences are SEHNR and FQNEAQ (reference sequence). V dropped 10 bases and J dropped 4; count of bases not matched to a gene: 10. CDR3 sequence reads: CAIRMASGRYEQYF. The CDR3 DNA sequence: TGTGCCATCCGAATGGCTAGCGGGAGATACGAGCAGTACTTC.

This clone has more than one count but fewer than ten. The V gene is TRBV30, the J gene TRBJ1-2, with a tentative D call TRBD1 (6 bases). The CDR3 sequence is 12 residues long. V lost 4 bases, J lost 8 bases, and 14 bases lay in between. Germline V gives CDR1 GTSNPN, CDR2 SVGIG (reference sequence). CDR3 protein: CAWTLQGIGYTF. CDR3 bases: TGTGCCTGGACTCTGCAGGGGATAGGCTACACCTTC.

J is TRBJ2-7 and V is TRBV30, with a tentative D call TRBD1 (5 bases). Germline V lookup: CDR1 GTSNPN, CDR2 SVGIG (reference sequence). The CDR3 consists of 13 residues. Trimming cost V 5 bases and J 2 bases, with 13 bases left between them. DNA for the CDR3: TGTGCCTGGCATCCGACAGACACCTACGAGCAGTACTTC. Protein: CAWHPTDTYEQYF.

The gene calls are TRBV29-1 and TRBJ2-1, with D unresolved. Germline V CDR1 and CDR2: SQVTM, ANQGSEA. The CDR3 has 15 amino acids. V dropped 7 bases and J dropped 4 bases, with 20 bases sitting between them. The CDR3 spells CSASSGPTAYNEQFF. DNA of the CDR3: TGCAGCGCCTCATCTGGGCCTACGGCGTACAATGAGCAGTTCTTC.

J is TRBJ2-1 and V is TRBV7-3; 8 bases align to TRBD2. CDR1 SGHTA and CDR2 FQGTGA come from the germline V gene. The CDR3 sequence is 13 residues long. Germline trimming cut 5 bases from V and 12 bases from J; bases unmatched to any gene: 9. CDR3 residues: CASSPRTSLGQFF. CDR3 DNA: TGTGCCAGCAGCCCAAGGACTAGCCTCGGGCAGTTCTTC.

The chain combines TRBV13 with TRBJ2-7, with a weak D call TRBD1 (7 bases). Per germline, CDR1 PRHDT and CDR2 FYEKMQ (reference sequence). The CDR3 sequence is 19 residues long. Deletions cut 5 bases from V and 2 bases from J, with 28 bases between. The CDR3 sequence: CASSLRGGRGGTPTYEQYF. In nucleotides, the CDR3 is TGTGCCAGCAGCCTAAGAGGGGGCCGGGGCGGGACGCCTACCTACGAGCAGTACTTC.

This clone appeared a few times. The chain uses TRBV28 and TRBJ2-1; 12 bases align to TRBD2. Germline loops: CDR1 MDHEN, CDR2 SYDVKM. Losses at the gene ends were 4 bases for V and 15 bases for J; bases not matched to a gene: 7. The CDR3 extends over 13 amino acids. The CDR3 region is CASSWATSGRPFF. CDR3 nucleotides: TGTGCCAGCAGTTGGGCTACTAGCGGGAGGCCGTTCTTC.

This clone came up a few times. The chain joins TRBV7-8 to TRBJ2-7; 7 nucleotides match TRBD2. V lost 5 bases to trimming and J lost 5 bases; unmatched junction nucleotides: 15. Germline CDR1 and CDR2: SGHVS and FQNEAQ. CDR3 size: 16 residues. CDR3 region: CASSLPERTSANEQYF. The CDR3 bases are TGTGCCAGCAGCCTCCCCGAGCGGACTAGTGCCAACGAGCAGTACTTC. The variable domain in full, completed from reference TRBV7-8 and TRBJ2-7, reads GAGVSQSPRYKVAKRGQDVALRCDPISGHVSLFWYQQALGQGPEFLTYFQNEAQLDKSGLPSDRFFAERPEGSVSTLKIQRTQQEDSAVYLCASSLPERTSANEQYFGPGTRLTVT.

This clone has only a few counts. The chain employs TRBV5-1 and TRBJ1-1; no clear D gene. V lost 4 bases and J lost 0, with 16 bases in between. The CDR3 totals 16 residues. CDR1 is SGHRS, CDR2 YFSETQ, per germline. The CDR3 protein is CASSAAGSNMNTEAFF. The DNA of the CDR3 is TGCGCCAGCAGCGCAGCGGGATCAAATATGAACACTGAAGCTTTCTTT.

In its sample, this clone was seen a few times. This CDR3 is CASSRNRGPIGTEAFF. CDR3 DNA sequence: TGTGCCAGTAGCCGAAACAGGGGGCCCATTGGCACTGAAGCTTTCTTT. The chain joins TRBV19 to TRBJ1-1; 9 bases are shared with TRBD1. Germline V lookup: CDR1 LNHDA, CDR2 SQIVND (reference sequence). J was trimmed by 4 bases and V by 6 bases; bases with no gene match: 12. The CDR3 totals 16 residues.

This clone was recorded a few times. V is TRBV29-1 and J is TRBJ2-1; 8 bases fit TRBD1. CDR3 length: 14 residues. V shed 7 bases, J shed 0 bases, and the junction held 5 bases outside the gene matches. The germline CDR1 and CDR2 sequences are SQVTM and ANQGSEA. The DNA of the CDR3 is TGCAGCGGGAGACAGGGGAGCTCCTACAATGAGCAGTTCTTC. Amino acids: CSGRQGSSYNEQFF.